Below, one TCR beta chain is given with its context. Its antigen remains unidentified. These data originate in a study of T cell responses to AZD1222 COVID-19 vaccine. Findings of the study overall: CD4 TCRs linked to vaccination spanned spike, dominating at 160-218 and 743-854. The donor cohort was predominantly white British with a female majority, and clonal diversity may have been underestimated.

Method: immunoSEQ multiplex PCR; TCRdb's copy keeps in-frame clones and lacks some. The sample lists roughly 140,000 clones; around nine tenths were seen once. V lost 6 bases and J lost 1, with 16 bases in between. The germline V gene has CDR1 MDHEN and CDR2 SYDVKM. The CDR3 covers 15 residues. This receptor was obtained from an adult in good health. The chain recombines TRBV28 with TRBJ2-7, with D maybe TRBD1 (5 bases). The sample consisted of peripheral blood, taken on day 0 of AZD1222 vaccination. CDR3 in amino acids: CASSPGQGLSYEQYF. The CDR3 region has the DNA TGTGCCAGCAGCCCCGGGCAGGGCCTATCCTACGAGCAGTACTTC.